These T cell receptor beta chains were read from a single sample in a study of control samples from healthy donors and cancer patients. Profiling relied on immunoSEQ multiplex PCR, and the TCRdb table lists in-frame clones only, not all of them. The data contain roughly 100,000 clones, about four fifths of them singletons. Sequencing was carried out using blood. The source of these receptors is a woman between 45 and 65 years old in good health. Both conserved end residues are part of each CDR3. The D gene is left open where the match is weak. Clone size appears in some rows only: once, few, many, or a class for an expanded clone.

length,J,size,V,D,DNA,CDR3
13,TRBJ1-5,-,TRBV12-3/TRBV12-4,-,TGTGCCAGCAGTTTTTCACTGGGTCAGCCCCAGCATTTT,CASSFSLGQPQHF
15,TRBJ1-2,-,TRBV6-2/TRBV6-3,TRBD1,TGTGCCAGCAGTACAGACAGGGGGGCAAACTATGGCTACACCTTC,CASSTDRGANYGYTF
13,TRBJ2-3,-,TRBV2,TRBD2,TGTGCCAGCGTTCTAGCGGAGGTGGATACGCAGTATTTT,CASVLAEVDTQYF
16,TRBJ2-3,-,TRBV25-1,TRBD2,TGTGCCAGCAGTGAATCAAAGCGGGGGGTCACAGATACGCAGTATTTT,CASSESKRGVTDTQYF
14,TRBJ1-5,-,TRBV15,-,TGTGCCACCAGCAGAGATCCGGGCACGGAGCCCCAGCATTTT,CATSRDPGTEPQHF
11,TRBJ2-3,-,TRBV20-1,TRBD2,TGCAGTGGTAGCGGGAGGGATACGCAGTATTTT,CSGSGRDTQYF
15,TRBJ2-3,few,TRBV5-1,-,TGCGCCAGCAGCTTAAGGACGGGGGGCACAGATACGCAGTATTTT,CASSLRTGGTDTQYF
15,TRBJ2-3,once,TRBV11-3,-,TGTGCCAGCAGCTTCTCCGGGTCTAGCACAGATACGCAGTATTTT,CASSFSGSSTDTQYF
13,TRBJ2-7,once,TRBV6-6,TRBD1,TGTGCCAGCACCGGACAGGGACGGGACGAGCAGTACTTC,CASTGQGRDEQYF
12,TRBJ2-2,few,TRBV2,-,TGTGCCAGCAGCGCTGAGTACGGGGAGCTGTTTTTT,CASSAEYGELFF
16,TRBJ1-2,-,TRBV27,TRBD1,TGTGCCAGCAGTTTATTCGGGACAGCGACTAACTATGGCTACACCTTC,CASSLFGTATNYGYTF
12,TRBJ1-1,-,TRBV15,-,TGTGCCACCAGCAGACAGAACACTGAAGCTTTCTTT,CATSRQNTEAFF
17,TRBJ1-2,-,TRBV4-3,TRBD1,TGCGCCAGCAGCCAAGATTTATGGACAGGGGGCGCCTATGGCTACACCTTC,CASSQDLWTGGAYGYTF
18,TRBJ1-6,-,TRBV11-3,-,TGTGCCAGCAGCTTAGATGTCCGCGGGAGCTCCTATAATTCACCCCTCCACTTT,CASSLDVRGSSYNSPLHF
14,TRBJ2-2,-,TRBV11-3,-,TGTGCCACGAAAAGGGCTCAGGGGACCGGGGAGCTGTTTTTT,CATKRAQGTGELFF
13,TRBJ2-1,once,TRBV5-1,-,TGCGCCAGCAGCTGGGGGGCATTAAATGAGCAGTTCTTC,CASSWGALNEQFF
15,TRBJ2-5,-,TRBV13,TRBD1,TGTGCCAGCAGCTCCTCCGGGACAGGGGAGGAGACCCAGTACTTC,CASSSSGTGEETQYF
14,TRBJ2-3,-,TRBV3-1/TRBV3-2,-,TGTGCCAGCAGCCAAGTTCGCACCGCAGATACGCAGTATTTT,CASSQVRTADTQYF
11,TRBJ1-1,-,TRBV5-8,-,TGTGCCAGCAGCGGCAGACAGGAAGCTTTCTTT,CASSGRQEAFF
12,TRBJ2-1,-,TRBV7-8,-,TGTGCCAGCAGCTTAGTGGGGAATGAGCAGTTCTTC,CASSLVGNEQFF
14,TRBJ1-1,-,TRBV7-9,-,TGTGCCAGCAGCGAAAGACTGACGGCCACTGAAGCTTTCTTT,CASSERLTATEAFF
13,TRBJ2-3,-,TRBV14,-,TGTGCCAGCAGCCACCCGCTCGGGGATACGCAGTATTTT,CASSHPLGDTQYF
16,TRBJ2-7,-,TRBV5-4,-,TGTGCCAGCAGCTTTTGGGGTGGGAGACGGGGCTACGAGCAGTACTTC,CASSFWGGRRGYEQYF
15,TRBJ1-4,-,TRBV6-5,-,TGTGCCAGCAGTCGGGACCTCTCAACTAATGAAAAACTGTTTTTT,CASSRDLSTNEKLFF
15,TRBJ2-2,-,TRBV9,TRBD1,TGTGCCAGCAGCGTCCAGGGGGCGCCTGGCGGGGAGCTGTTTTTT,CASSVQGAPGGELFF
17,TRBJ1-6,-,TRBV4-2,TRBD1,TGTGCCAGCAGCCGAACCCGGGACAGGGGAATGAATTCACCCCTCCACTTT,CASSRTRDRGMNSPLHF
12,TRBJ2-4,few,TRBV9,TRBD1,TGTGCCAGCAGCTCTCAGGGGGACATTCAGTACTTC,CASSSQGDIQYF
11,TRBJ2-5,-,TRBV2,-,TGTGCCAGCAGTGACCAAGAGACCCAGTACTTC,CASSDQETQYF
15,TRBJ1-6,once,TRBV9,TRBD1,TGTGCCAGCAGCGGCGGGACAGGGAAGGACTCACCCCTCCACTTT,CASSGGTGKDSPLHF
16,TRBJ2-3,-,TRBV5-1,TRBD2,TGCGCCAGCAGCTTGGACGGCGGGGGGGCCGGAGATACGCAGTATTTT,CASSLDGGGAGDTQYF
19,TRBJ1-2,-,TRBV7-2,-,TGTGCCAGCAGCCCCAACAGGGCCCCAGTAGTCCGTGATAACTATGGCTACACCTTC,CASSPNRAPVVRDNYGYTF
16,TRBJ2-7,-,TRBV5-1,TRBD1,TGCGCCAGCAGCTTGGGGATCCGGGACAGGGGGTACGAGCAGTACTTC,CASSLGIRDRGYEQYF
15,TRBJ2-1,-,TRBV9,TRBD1,TGTGCCAGCAGCGTAAGACAGGGGGCATTGAATGAGCAGTTCTTC,CASSVRQGALNEQFF
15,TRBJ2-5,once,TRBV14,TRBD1,TGTGCCAGCAGCCACGATGACAGGGTGGGTGAGACCCAGTACTTC,CASSHDDRVGETQYF
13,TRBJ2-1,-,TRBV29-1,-,TGCAGCGTTTTTACAGCAAGGCGCAATGAGCAGTTCTTC,CSVFTARRNEQFF
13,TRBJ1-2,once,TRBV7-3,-,TGTGCCAGCAGCTTAACGGCAGTCTATGGCTACACCTTC,CASSLTAVYGYTF
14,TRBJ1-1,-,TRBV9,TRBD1,TGTGCCAGCAGCCCCCGGGACAGTTACACTGAAGCTTTCTTT,CASSPRDSYTEAFF
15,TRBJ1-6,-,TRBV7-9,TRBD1,TGTGCCAGCAGCACACAGGGGCGAACAAATTCACCCCTCCACTTT,CASSTQGRTNSPLHF
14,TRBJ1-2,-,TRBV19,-,TGTGCCAGTAGTCTGGGACTCCAGAACTATGGCTACACCTTC,CASSLGLQNYGYTF
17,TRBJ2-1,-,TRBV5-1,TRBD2,TGCGCCAGCAGCTCAACTCGGACTAGCGGCCCCTACAATGAGCAGTTCTTC,CASSSTRTSGPYNEQFF
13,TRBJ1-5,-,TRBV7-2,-,TGTGCCAGCAGTCGAGGGGGGATTAAGCCCCAGCATTTT,CASSRGGIKPQHF
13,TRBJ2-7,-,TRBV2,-,TGTGCCAGCAGTGGGGGGTTTGCCTACGAGCAGTACTTC,CASSGGFAYEQYF